The clone carrying this T cell receptor (beta chain) was recorded many times. Its antigen is not identified. The making of cDNA relied on 5'RACE with 10-nucleotide random UMIs. MiXCR, run by TCRdb on the 5' RACE reads, gives a single entry per CDR3 protein. The sample includes 9,500 to 13,000 distinct CDR3 sequences, around a fifth of them seen just once. This entry belongs to a study of neurological immune-mediated disorders. Study-level points and caveats: HTLV-1-associated myelopathy had the most TCR clonal expansion, while multiple sclerosis had the least, a level that fell below healthy controls.

The TCR comes from a woman aged 60-70 years with HTLV-1-associated myelopathy (HAM/TSP). The sequencing sample was made of CD8+ T cells from blood.

In DNA, the CDR3 is TGTGCCTGGTCAAGGGGCAGGGCAAACAACTATGGCTACACCTTC. It specifies CAWSRGRANNYGYTF. The chain recombines TRBV30 with TRBJ1-2; a possible D gene is TRBD1 (5 bases). V was shortened by 5 bases and J by 2 bases, with 18 bases between the two germline ends. This CDR3 spans 15 amino acids. Germline lookup yields CDR1 GTSNPN and CDR2 SVGIG (reference sequence).